The present T cell receptor (beta chain) was sequenced within a study of T cells in Graves' hyperthyroidism and ophthalmopathy. As for the study in general: Pretreatment peripheral blood was obtained at initial diagnosis.

RNA transcripts provided the source from which TCR beta CDR3 regions were amplified. During a first-round RT-PCR of the TCR CDR3, the HTBI primer set was used. TCRdb recomputed calls from the multiplex PCR reads with MiXCR, one row per CDR3 protein. The sample carries some 300,000 distinct CDR3 sequences, 15% to 20% recorded once. This sample holds PBMCs from 9.5 to 10 ml fresh peripheral blood. Germline V gene lookup returns CDR1 MNHEY and CDR2 SMNVEV (reference sequence). This CDR3 contains 14 residues. Germline trimming cut 0 bases from V and 2 bases from J; bases unmatched to any gene: 0. The chain carries TRBV27 and TRBJ1-2, with 7 positions matching TRBD1. The sequencing input was blood. The receptor comes from a man under 40 with Graves' hyperthyroidism. For the CDR3, the DNA is TGTGCCAGCAGTTTATCACAGGGGAACTATGGCTACACCTTC. It translates to CASSLSQGNYGYTF.